These 6 T cell receptor beta chains originate from one sample sequenced in a study of beta chain features in type 1 diabetes. Sequenced material consisted of expressed TCRB transcripts (all of the isolated RNA was reverse transcribed). The protocol was immunoSEQ multiplex PCR, while the TCRdb copy is restricted to in-frame clones and leaves out a portion. The table lists 850,000 to 900,000 clones, 15% to 20% of them singletons, with 0.023% in the top ten. Sequenced: naive CD4+ T cells from blood. The receptor set was obtained from a woman aged 18-29 years in good health.

There are a few counts of this clone. The chain carries TRBV5-6 and TRBJ2-3; 7 nucleotides match TRBD2. The V segment lost 4 bases and the J segment 2 bases; nucleotides outside the gene matches: 1. Germline values: CDR1 SGHDT, CDR2 YYEEEE. The CDR3 is 13 amino acids. This CDR3 reads CASSRDYTDTQYF. CDR3 sequence (DNA): TGTGCCAGCAGCCGGGACTACACAGATACGCAGTATTTT.

The CDR3: CASSLEVLAGGLNTQYF. The CDR3, as DNA: TGTGCCAGCAGCTTAGAGGTCCTAGCGGGAGGGCTTAATACGCAGTATTTT. The chain combines TRBV7-8 with TRBJ2-3; 12 bases match TRBD2. The CDR3 contains 17 residues. V dropped 1 base and J dropped 7; count of bases not matched to a gene: 9. Germline V gene data show CDR1 as SGHVS and CDR2 as FQNEAQ. The variable domain in full, with the rest retrieved from reference TRBV7-8 and TRBJ2-3, is GAGVSQSPRYKVAKRGQDVALRCDPISGHVSLFWYQQALGQGPEFLTYFQNEAQLDKSGLPSDRFFAERPEGSVSTLKIQRTQQEDSAVYLCASSLEVLAGGLNTQYFGPGTRLTVL.

The sample holds a few counts of this clone. The chain couples TRBV6-5 to TRBJ2-7; TRBD1 might be the D (7 bases). The CDR3 length is 16 residues. V shed 4 bases and J shed 0 bases, with 16 bases lying between them. Per the germline V gene, CDR1 is MNHEY and CDR2 is SVGAGI. CDR3 nucleotide sequence: TGTGCCAGCAGTTCACATCCAGGGGGGAGCTCCTACGAGCAGTACTTC. Encoded protein: CASSSHPGGSSYEQYF.

This chain links TRBV18 with TRBJ1-1, with D perhaps matching TRBD1 (6 bases). V lost 3 bases and J lost 7, with 18 bases in between. The CDR3 has 15 amino acids. Germline values: CDR1 KGHSH, CDR2 LQKENI. The CDR3, as DNA: TGTGCCAGCTCACCCCAAGGACAGACCAAGAGTGAAGCTTTCTTT. Protein sequence: CASSPQGQTKSEAFF.

The rearrangement links TRBV4-1 to TRBJ2-1, with 7 bases lining up with TRBD2. Trimming removed 4 bases from V and 0 bases from J; junction bases left unmatched: 3. Germline assignment: CDR1 MGHRA and CDR2 YSYEKL. The CDR3 runs to 15 residues. The CDR3 DNA is TGCGCCAGCAGCCTGGGGGGGGGCTCCTACAATGAGCAGTTCTTC. This gives the protein CASSLGGGSYNEQFF.

This clone was counted a few times. The chain links TRBV6-5 to TRBJ1-1; D might be TRBD1 (5 bases). CDR3 length: 13 amino acids. Germline V lookup: CDR1 MNHEY, CDR2 SVGAGI. The V gene lost 6 bases and the J gene lost 2 bases, with 10 bases spanning the gap. CDR3 amino acids: CASSQGGNTEAFF. CDR3 DNA sequence: TGTGCCAGCAGCCAGGGAGGTAACACTGAAGCTTTCTTT.